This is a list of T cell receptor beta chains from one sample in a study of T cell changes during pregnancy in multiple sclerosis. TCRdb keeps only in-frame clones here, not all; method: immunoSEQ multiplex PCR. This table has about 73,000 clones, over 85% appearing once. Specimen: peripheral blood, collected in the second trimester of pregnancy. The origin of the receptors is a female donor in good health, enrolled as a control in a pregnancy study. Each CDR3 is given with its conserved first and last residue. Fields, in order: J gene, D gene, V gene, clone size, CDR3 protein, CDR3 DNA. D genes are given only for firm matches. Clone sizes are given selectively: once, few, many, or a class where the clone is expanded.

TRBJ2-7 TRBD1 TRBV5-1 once CASSLGQGQGGYEQYF TGCGCCAGCAGCTTGGGACAGGGACAGGGAGGCTACGAGCAGTACTTC
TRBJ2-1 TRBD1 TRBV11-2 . CASSDTSGQGHYNEQFF TGTGCCAGCAGCGACACCAGTGGACAGGGGCACTACAATGAGCAGTTCTTC
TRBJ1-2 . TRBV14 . CASSQVDHETIGYTF TGTGCCAGCAGCCAAGTTGATCACGAGACAATAGGCTACACCTTC
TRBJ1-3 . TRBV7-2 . CASSPKGSGNTIYF TGTGCCAGCAGCCCCAAAGGGAGTGGAAACACCATATATTTT
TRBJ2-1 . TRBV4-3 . CASSQDRDWYNEQFF TGCGCCAGCAGCCAAGATAGGGACTGGTACAATGAGCAGTTCTTC
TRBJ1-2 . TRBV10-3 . CAISESMASEGYTF TGTGCCATCAGTGAGTCGATGGCAAGCGAGGGCTACACCTTC
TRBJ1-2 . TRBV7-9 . CASSFSDTPNYGYTF TGTGCCAGCAGCTTTTCAGATACCCCAAACTATGGCTACACCTTC
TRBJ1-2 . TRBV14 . CASSRQSGGYTF TGTGCCAGCAGCCGACAGTCTGGTGGCTACACCTTC
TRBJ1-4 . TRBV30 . CAWTRQGNEKLFF TGTGCCTGGACCCGGCAGGGTAATGAAAAACTGTTTTTT
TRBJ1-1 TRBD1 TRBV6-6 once CASTWTGLNTEAFF TGTGCCAGCACCTGGACAGGACTGAACACTGAAGCTTTCTTT
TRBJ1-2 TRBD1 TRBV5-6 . CASSQTGGFNYGYTF TGTGCCAGCAGTCAGACAGGGGGTTTTAACTATGGCTACACCTTC
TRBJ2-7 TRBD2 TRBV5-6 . CASIKPGLAREQYF TGTGCCAGCATCAAGCCGGGACTAGCAAGGGAGCAGTACTTC
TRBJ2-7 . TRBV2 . CASMRLAPGSYEQYF TGTGCCAGCATGAGGTTGGCCCCCGGCTCCTACGAGCAGTACTTC
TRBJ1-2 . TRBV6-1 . CASSPQVYYGYTF TGTGCCAGCAGCCCACAGGTATATTATGGCTACACCTTC
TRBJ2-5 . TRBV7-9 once CASSSEASQETQYF TGTGCCAGCAGCTCAGAGGCTAGCCAAGAGACCCAGTACTTC
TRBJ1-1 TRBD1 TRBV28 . CASRGQGSNTEAFF TGTGCCAGCAGGGGACAGGGGTCGAACACTGAAGCTTTCTTT
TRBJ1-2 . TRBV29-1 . CSVVQGRYGYTF TGCAGCGTCGTTCAGGGGCGGTATGGCTACACCTTC
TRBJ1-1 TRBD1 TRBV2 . CASSLDRGEAFF TGTGCCAGCAGCCTCGACAGGGGTGAAGCTTTCTTT
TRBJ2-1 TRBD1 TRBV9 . CASSPRDRDNEQFF TGTGCCAGCAGCCCCCGGGACAGGGACAATGAGCAGTTCTTC
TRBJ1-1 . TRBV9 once CASSVVLHTEAFF TGTGCCAGCAGCGTAGTTCTCCACACTGAAGCTTTCTTT
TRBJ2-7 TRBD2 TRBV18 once CASSILERGVTYEQYF TGTGCCAGCTCAATTCTGGAGCGGGGGGTTACCTACGAGCAGTACTTC
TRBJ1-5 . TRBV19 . CASSLNRYDPPQHF TGTGCCAGTAGTCTCAACAGGTACGATCCTCCCCAGCATTTT
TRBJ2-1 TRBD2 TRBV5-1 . CASSLVAGGSSYNEQFF TGCGCCAGCAGCTTGGTAGCGGGGGGGAGCTCCTACAATGAGCAGTTCTTC
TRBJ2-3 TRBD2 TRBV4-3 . CASSLAGGPPDTQYF TGCGCCAGCAGTTTAGCGGGGGGGCCACCAGATACGCAGTATTTT
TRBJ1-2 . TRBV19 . CASRVPGFNYGYTF TGTGCCAGTAGGGTTCCGGGATTCAACTATGGCTACACCTTC
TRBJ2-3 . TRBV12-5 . CASAPGADTQYF TGTGCTAGTGCACCGGGGGCAGATACGCAGTATTTT
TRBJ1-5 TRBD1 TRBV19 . CASRIQGAGQPQHF TGTGCCAGTCGTATACAGGGGGCTGGTCAGCCCCAGCATTTT
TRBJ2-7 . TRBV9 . CASSPQTGVLPYEQYF TGTGCCAGCAGCCCCCAGACAGGTGTCCTTCCCTACGAGCAGTACTTC
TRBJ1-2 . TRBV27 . CASSPGNNYGYTF TGTGCCAGCAGTCCCGGGAATAACTATGGCTACACCTTC
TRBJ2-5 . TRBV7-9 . CASSLLLGTGGARKTQYF TGTGCCAGCAGCTTGCTCTTGGGTACAGGGGGGGCGAGGAAGACCCAGTACTTC
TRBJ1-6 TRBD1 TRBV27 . CASSPNPRTGALHF TGTGCCAGCAGTCCCAACCCGCGGACAGGGGCCCTCCACTTT
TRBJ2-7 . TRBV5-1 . CASSLGDSSYEQYF TGCGCCAGCAGCTTGGGTGACAGCTCCTACGAGCAGTACTTC